This TCR beta chain was captured by sequencing in a study of T-cell reconstitution after alpha-beta-depleted transplantation in children. In its sample, this clonotype was seen a few times. The TCRbeta library incorporated unique molecular identifiers. TCRdb ran MiXCR on the PCR reads and lists one entry per CDR3 protein. The table has around 680,000 distinct CDR3 sequences, roughly 17% seen once. The V gene lost 3 bases and the J gene lost 2 bases, with 23 bases spanning the gap. The CDR3 runs 18 residues. Germline CDR1 reads SGHRS; CDR2 reads YFSETQ. This sample comprised PBMCs from the stem cell graft donor, obtained from the stem cell graft. The rearrangement uses TRBV5-1 and TRBJ2-5; perhaps TRBD1 as D (6 bases). The receptor comes from a human donor who donated a stem cell graft to a child with acute myeloid leukemia. The CDR3, as DNA: TGCGCCAGCAGCTATATCTTTAGACAGGCTGTATTTCAAGAGACCCAGTACTTC. Protein product: CASSYIFRQAVFQETQYF.